The present entry profiles one TCR beta chain with its context. The antigen is undetermined. Clones were read by immunoSEQ multiplex PCR, and TCRdb kept only the in-frame ones, dropping some. Of 52,000 or so clones listed, around 84% are singletons. This entry is derived from a study of T cell responses to AZD1222 COVID-19 vaccine. Trimming left V 3 bases short and J 1 base short, with 9 bases between. CDR3 length: 15 residues. Germline CDR1 SGHTA, CDR2 FQGNSA. Study-level points and caveats: Mapped onto spike, vaccine-associated CD4 TCRs spanned it and were dominant at 160-218 and 743-854.

The chain combines TRBV7-2 with TRBJ2-2; no clear D. The source material was peripheral blood, sampled on day 0 of AZD1222 vaccination. The receptor was derived from an adult in good health. CDR3 sequence reads: CASSFHTRNTGELFF. CDR3 in DNA: TGTGCCAGCAGCTTCCACACACGGAACACCGGGGAGCTGTTTTTT.